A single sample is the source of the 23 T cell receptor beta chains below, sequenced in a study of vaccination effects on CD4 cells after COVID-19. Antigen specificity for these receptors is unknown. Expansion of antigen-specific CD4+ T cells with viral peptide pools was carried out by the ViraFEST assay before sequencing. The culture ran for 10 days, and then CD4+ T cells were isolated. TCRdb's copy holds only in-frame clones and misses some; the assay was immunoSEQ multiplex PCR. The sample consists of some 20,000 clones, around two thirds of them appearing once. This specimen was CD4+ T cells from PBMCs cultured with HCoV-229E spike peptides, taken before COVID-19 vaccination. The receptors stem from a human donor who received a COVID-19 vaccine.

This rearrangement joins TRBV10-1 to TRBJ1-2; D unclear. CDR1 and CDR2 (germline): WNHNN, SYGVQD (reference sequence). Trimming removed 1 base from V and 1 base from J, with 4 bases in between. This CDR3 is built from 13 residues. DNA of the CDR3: TGCGCCAGCAGTGAGTGGGTTAACTATGGCTACACCTTC. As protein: CASSEWVNYGYTF.

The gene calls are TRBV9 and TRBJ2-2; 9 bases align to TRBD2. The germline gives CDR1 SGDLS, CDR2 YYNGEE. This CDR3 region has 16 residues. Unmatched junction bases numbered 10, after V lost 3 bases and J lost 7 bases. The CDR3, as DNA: TGTGCCAGCAGCGGGGTTAGCGGGAGAAAGGGCGGGGAGCTGTTTTTT. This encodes CASSGVSGRKGGELFF.

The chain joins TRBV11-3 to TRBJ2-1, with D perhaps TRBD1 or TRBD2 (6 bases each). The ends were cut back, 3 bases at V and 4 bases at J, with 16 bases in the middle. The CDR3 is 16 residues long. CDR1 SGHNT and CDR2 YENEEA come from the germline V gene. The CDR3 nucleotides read TGTGCCAGCAGCTTGGCTGGAGGGGGGATTTACAATGAGCAGTTCTTC. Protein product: CASSLAGGGIYNEQFF.

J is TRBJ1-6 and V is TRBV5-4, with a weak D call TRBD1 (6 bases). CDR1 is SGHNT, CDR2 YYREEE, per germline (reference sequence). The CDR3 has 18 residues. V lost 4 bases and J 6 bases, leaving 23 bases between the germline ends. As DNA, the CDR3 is TGTGCCAGCAGCCTCCAATCAATAACGACAGGTCTTAATTCACCCCTCCACTTT. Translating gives CASSLQSITTGLNSPLHF. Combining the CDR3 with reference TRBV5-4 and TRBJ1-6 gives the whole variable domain ETGVTQSPTHLIKTRGQQVTLRCSSQSGHNTVSWYQQALGQGPQFIFQYYREEENGRGNFPPRFSGLQFPNYSSELNVNALELDDSALYLCASSLQSITTGLNSPLHFGNGTRLTVT.

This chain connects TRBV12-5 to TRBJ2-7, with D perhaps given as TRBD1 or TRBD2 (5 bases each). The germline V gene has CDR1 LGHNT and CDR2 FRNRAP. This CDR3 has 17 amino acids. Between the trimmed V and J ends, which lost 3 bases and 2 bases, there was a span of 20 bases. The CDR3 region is CASGFERNRDAAYEQYF. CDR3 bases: TGTGCTAGTGGTTTCGAAAGAAACCGGGACGCAGCCTACGAGCAGTACTTC.

In DNA form, the CDR3 reads TGTGCCAGCAGCCGACAGGGACAGACCCAGTACTTC. Its protein product is CASSRQGQTQYF. V is TRBV6-5 and J is TRBJ2-5; the match to TRBD1 covers 7 bases. V was pared by 6 bases and J by 6 bases, with 4 bases of the junction left unmatched. There are 12 residues in the CDR3. From germline, CDR1 is MNHEY and CDR2 SVGAGI.

CDR3 residues: CATSVEGTDTQYF. CDR3 DNA sequence: TGTGCCACCAGTGTCGAGGGCACAGATACGCAGTATTTT. The chain employs TRBV24-1 and TRBJ2-3; D unclear. The germline gives CDR1 KGHDR, CDR2 SFDVKD. The V end was cut by 5 bases, the J end by 1 base, with 6 bases between. CDR3 length: 13 residues.

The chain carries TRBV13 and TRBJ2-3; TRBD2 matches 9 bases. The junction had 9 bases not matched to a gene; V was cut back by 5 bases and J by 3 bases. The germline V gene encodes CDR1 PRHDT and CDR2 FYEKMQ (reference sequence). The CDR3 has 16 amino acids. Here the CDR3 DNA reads TGTGCCAGCAGCGCAACCGGGACTAGCTGGACAGATACGCAGTATTTT. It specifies CASSATGTSWTDTQYF.

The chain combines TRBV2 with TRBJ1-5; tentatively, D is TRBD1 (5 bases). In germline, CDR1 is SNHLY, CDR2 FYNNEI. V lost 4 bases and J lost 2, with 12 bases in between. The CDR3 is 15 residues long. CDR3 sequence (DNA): TGTGCCAGCAGTGTTGAGGGGAACGGCAATCAGCCCCAGCATTTT. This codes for CASSVEGNGNQPQHF.

The CDR3 coding sequence is TGTGCCAGTAGTATACCTCTAATGGGGACCTTGAACACTGAAGCTTTCTTT. It yields the protein CASSIPLMGTLNTEAFF. The chain recombines TRBV19 with TRBJ1-1; D possibly corresponds to TRBD1 (5 bases). The CDR3 loop spans 17 amino acids. Trimming took off 2 bases at V and 0 bases at J, with 16 bases between the two ends. CDR1 and CDR2 (germline): LNHDA, SQIVND (reference sequence).

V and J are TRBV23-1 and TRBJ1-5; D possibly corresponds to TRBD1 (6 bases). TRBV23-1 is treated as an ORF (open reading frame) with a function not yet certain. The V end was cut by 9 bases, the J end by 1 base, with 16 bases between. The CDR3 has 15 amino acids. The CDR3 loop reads CARKMGGASNQPQHF. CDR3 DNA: TGCGCCAGGAAAATGGGGGGGGCGAGCAATCAGCCCCAGCATTTT.

The CDR3 protein is CASTGGQGSVSGANVLTF. CDR3 DNA: TGTGCCAGTACCGGGGGACAGGGAAGCGTCTCTGGGGCCAACGTCCTGACTTTC. This chain uses TRBV19 with TRBJ2-6, with 9 bases matching TRBD1. The CDR3 covers 18 residues. V lost 7 bases and J lost 0; bases outside the gene matches: 10. The V gene's germline CDR1 is LNHDA and CDR2 SQIVND (reference sequence).

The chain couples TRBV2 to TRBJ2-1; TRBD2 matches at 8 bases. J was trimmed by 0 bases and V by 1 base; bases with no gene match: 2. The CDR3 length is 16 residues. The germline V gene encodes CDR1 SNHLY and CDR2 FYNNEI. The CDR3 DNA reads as TGTGCCAGCAGTGAAGAAGGGACTAGCTCCTACAATGAGCAGTTCTTC. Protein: CASSEEGTSSYNEQFF.

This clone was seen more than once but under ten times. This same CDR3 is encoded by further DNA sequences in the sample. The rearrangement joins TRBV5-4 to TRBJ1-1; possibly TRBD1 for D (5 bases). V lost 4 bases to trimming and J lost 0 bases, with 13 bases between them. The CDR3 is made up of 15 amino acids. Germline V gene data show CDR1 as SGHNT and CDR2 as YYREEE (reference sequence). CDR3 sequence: CASSPLAGVNTEAFF. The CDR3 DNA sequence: TGTGCCAGCAGCCCACTCGCGGGGGTGAACACTGAAGCTTTCTTT.

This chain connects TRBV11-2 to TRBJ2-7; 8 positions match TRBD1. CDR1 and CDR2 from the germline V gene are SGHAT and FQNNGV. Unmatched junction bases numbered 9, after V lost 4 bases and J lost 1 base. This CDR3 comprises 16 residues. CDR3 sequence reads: CASSSIRTGPSYEQYF. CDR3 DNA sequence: TGTGCCAGCAGCTCGATCAGGACAGGGCCGTCCTACGAGCAGTACTTC.

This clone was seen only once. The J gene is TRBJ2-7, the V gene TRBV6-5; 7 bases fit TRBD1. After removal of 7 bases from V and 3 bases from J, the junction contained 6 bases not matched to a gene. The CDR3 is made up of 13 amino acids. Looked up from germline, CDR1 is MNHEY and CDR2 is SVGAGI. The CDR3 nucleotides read TGTGCCAGCACCGGGGACAGCCGCTACGAGCAGTACTTC. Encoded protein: CASTGDSRYEQYF.

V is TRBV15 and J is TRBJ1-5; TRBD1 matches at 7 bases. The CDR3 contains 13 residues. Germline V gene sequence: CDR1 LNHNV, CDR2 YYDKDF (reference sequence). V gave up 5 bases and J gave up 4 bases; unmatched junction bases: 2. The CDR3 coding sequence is TGTGCCACCAGCCTACAGGGGAATCAGCCCCAGCATTTT. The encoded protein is CATSLQGNQPQHF.

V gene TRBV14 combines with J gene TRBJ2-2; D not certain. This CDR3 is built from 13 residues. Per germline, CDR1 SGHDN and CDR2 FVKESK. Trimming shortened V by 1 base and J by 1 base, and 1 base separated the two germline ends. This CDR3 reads CASSQGNTGELFF. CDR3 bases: TGTGCCAGCAGCCAAGGGAACACCGGGGAGCTGTTTTTT.

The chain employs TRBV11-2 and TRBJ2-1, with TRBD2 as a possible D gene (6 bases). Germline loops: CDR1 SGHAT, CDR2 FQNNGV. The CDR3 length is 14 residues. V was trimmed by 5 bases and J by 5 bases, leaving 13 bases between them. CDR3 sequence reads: CASSPREADNEQFF. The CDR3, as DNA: TGTGCCAGCAGCCCAAGGGAGGCCGACAATGAGCAGTTCTTC.

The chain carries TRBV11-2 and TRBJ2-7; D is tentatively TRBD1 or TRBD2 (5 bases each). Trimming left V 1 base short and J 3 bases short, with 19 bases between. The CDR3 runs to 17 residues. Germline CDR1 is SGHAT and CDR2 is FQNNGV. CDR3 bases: TGTGCCAGCAGCTTAGGGTTCCTGGGACCGAATAACTACGAGCAGTACTTC. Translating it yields CASSLGFLGPNNYEQYF.

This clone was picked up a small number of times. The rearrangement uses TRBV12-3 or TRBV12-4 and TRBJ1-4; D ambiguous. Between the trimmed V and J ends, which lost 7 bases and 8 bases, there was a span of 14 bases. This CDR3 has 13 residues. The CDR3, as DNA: TGTGCCAGCAAAGAGCGACCGGGGGAAAAACTGTTTTTT. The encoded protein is CASKERPGEKLFF.

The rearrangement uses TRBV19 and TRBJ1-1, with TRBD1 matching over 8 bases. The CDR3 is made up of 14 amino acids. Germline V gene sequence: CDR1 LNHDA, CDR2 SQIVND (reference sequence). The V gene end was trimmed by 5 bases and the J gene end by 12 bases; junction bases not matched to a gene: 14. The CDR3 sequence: CASSLKRDGQGPFF. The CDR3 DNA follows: TGTGCCAGTAGTCTAAAGAGGGACGGACAGGGTCCTTTCTTT.

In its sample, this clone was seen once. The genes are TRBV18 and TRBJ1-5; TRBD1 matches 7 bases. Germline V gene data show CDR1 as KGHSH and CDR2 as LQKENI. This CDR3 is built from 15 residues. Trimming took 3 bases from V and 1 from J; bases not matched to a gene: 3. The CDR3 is CASSPDRVSNQPQHF. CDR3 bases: TGTGCCAGCTCACCTGACAGGGTGAGCAATCAGCCCCAGCATTTT.